Listed below are T cell receptor beta chains from one sample, sequenced in a study of blood T cell repertoires in COVID-19. Sequenced by immunoSEQ multiplex PCR; TCRdb stores in-frame clones only, minus some. Of 190,000 or so clones detected, approximately 78% appear once; the ten largest clones hold about a tenth. The material sequenced was PBMCs or T cells enriched from blood (not recorded which). The receptor source for this set is a man aged 35-49 years who had recovered from COVID-19. Both conserved end residues are part of each CDR3. Each record gives: V gene, J gene, D gene, clone size, CDR3 DNA, CDR3 protein. A D gene is named only where the DNA matches it firmly. Size is stated for part of the rows, as once, few or many counts, or as a class when the clone is expanded.

v_call: TRBV5-4; j_call: TRBJ1-1; d_call: .; clone_size: .; cdr3_nt: TGTGCCAGCAGCTTGGCGGCAGGCTTCAACACTGAAGCTTTCTTT; cdr3_aa: CASSLAAGFNTEAFF
v_call: TRBV5-1; j_call: TRBJ1-2; d_call: .; clone_size: .; cdr3_nt: TGCGCCAGCAGCTTCCGAGGGAACGGCTACACCTTC; cdr3_aa: CASSFRGNGYTF
v_call: TRBV9; j_call: TRBJ1-2; d_call: .; clone_size: .; cdr3_nt: TGTGCCAGCAGCGTAGAGCCACACGGGGAGGGGCCTACTGGGTATGGCTACACCTTC; cdr3_aa: CASSVEPHGEGPTGYGYTF
v_call: TRBV10-1; j_call: TRBJ2-7; d_call: TRBD1; clone_size: .; cdr3_nt: TGCGCCAGCAGTGAGTCGGACAGGGACGAGCAGTACTTC; cdr3_aa: CASSESDRDEQYF
v_call: TRBV24-1; j_call: TRBJ2-4; d_call: .; clone_size: .; cdr3_nt: TGTGCCACCAGTGATGGGCATCTAGCCAAAAACATTCAGTACTTC; cdr3_aa: CATSDGHLAKNIQYF
v_call: TRBV12-2; j_call: TRBJ2-5; d_call: .; clone_size: .; cdr3_nt: TGTGCAAGTCGCTCGGCCTGGACTAGCGGTCTCCAAGAGACCCAGTACTTC; cdr3_aa: CASRSAWTSGLQETQYF
v_call: TRBV9; j_call: TRBJ2-7; d_call: .; clone_size: .; cdr3_nt: TGTGCCGGCGGAGCGGCCACCTACGAGCAGTACTTC; cdr3_aa: CAGGAATYEQYF
v_call: TRBV6-5; j_call: TRBJ1-1; d_call: .; clone_size: .; cdr3_nt: TGTGCCAGCAGTTACCTGTCCGACAGAGGCACTGAAGCTTTCTTT; cdr3_aa: CASSYLSDRGTEAFF
v_call: TRBV5-1; j_call: TRBJ1-2; d_call: .; clone_size: .; cdr3_nt: TGCGCCAGCAGCTTGGCCGAGACAGGCCACTTTGGCTACACCTTC; cdr3_aa: CASSLAETGHFGYTF
v_call: TRBV6-5; j_call: TRBJ2-7; d_call: TRBD1; clone_size: .; cdr3_nt: TGTGCCAGCAGCGCCCGGGGACAGGGTATGTTCGAGCAGTACTTC; cdr3_aa: CASSARGQGMFEQYF
v_call: TRBV7-8; j_call: TRBJ2-5; d_call: TRBD2; clone_size: .; cdr3_nt: TGTGCCAGCAGCTTAGGTAGCGGGGGCCAAGAGACCCAGTACTTC; cdr3_aa: CASSLGSGGQETQYF
v_call: TRBV6-5; j_call: TRBJ2-3; d_call: .; clone_size: few; cdr3_nt: TGTGCCAGCAGTTATCGCGGCGACACAGATACGCAGTATTTT; cdr3_aa: CASSYRGDTDTQYF
v_call: TRBV6-5; j_call: TRBJ1-1; d_call: .; clone_size: .; cdr3_nt: TGTGCCAGCAGCCGTATAGTGAACACTGAAGCTTTCTTT; cdr3_aa: CASSRIVNTEAFF
v_call: TRBV9; j_call: TRBJ2-3; d_call: TRBD2; clone_size: .; cdr3_nt: TGTGCCAGCAGCGTAGTCAGCGGGGGCGCAGGAGATACGCAGTATTTT; cdr3_aa: CASSVVSGGAGDTQYF
v_call: TRBV29-1; j_call: TRBJ2-7; d_call: .; clone_size: .; cdr3_nt: TGCAGCGTTTCCCGGGACTCCTCCGACGAGCAGTACTTC; cdr3_aa: CSVSRDSSDEQYF
v_call: TRBV5-1; j_call: TRBJ1-2; d_call: TRBD1; clone_size: .; cdr3_nt: TGCGCCAGCAGCCCCCCAGGGGGTGGCTACACCTTC; cdr3_aa: CASSPPGGGYTF
v_call: TRBV7-8; j_call: TRBJ2-1; d_call: .; clone_size: .; cdr3_nt: TGTGCCAGCGGCCGGGCTCAGGGCCCCAATGAGCAGTTCTTC; cdr3_aa: CASGRAQGPNEQFF
v_call: TRBV27; j_call: TRBJ1-2; d_call: .; clone_size: .; cdr3_nt: TGTGCCAGCAGCCCCCCCGATAGAGGCTACACCTTC; cdr3_aa: CASSPPDRGYTF
v_call: TRBV2; j_call: TRBJ1-2; d_call: .; clone_size: .; cdr3_nt: TGTGCCAGCAGTGACGGGTACCTTAACTATGGCTACACCTTC; cdr3_aa: CASSDGYLNYGYTF
v_call: TRBV4-2; j_call: TRBJ1-5; d_call: TRBD1; clone_size: .; cdr3_nt: TGTGCCAGCAGCCAACAAACAGGGGGCAGAAGCAATCAGCCCCAGCATTTT; cdr3_aa: CASSQQTGGRSNQPQHF
v_call: TRBV9; j_call: TRBJ2-2; d_call: TRBD1; clone_size: .; cdr3_nt: TGTGCCAGCAGCCCTAGACAGGGCGGCGGGGAGCTGTTTTTT; cdr3_aa: CASSPRQGGGELFF
v_call: TRBV5-6; j_call: TRBJ2-1; d_call: .; clone_size: .; cdr3_nt: TGTGCCAGCAGCTTTGACAACTCCTACAATGAGCAGTTCTTC; cdr3_aa: CASSFDNSYNEQFF
v_call: TRBV18; j_call: TRBJ1-1; d_call: TRBD1; clone_size: .; cdr3_nt: TGTGCCAGCTCACCACCGAGGACAGGGATCACTGAAGCTTTCTTT; cdr3_aa: CASSPPRTGITEAFF
v_call: TRBV24-1; j_call: TRBJ1-3; d_call: .; clone_size: .; cdr3_nt: TGTGCCACCAGTGATCCCGACGGCGGGGACACCATATATTTT; cdr3_aa: CATSDPDGGDTIYF
v_call: TRBV2; j_call: TRBJ2-7; d_call: TRBD1; clone_size: .; cdr3_nt: TGTGCCAGCCAACGACAGGGGGCGGACGAGCAGTACTTC; cdr3_aa: CASQRQGADEQYF
v_call: TRBV29-1; j_call: TRBJ2-1; d_call: .; clone_size: .; cdr3_nt: TGCAGCGTGGGCGGGCGGCAGGGGAAACACAATGAGCAGTTCTTC; cdr3_aa: CSVGGRQGKHNEQFF
v_call: TRBV5-1; j_call: TRBJ2-1; d_call: .; clone_size: .; cdr3_nt: TGCGCCAGCAGCTTGACTCTAGCGTACAATGAGCAGTTCTTC; cdr3_aa: CASSLTLAYNEQFF
v_call: TRBV4-1; j_call: TRBJ1-2; d_call: .; clone_size: .; cdr3_nt: TGCGCCAGCAGCCACGAACCGATACTCTATGGCTACACCTTC; cdr3_aa: CASSHEPILYGYTF
v_call: TRBV2; j_call: TRBJ1-2; d_call: .; clone_size: .; cdr3_nt: TGTGCCAGCAGTGGAGGAGGCTACACCTTC; cdr3_aa: CASSGGGYTF
v_call: TRBV2; j_call: TRBJ2-7; d_call: .; clone_size: few; cdr3_nt: TGTGCCAGCAGACTTACCGTGACAAGCGAGCAGTACTTC; cdr3_aa: CASRLTVTSEQYF
v_call: TRBV3-1/TRBV3-2; j_call: TRBJ1-2; d_call: .; clone_size: .; cdr3_nt: TGTGCCAGCAGCCAAGATCTTCTCAACTATGGCTACACCTTC; cdr3_aa: CASSQDLLNYGYTF
v_call: TRBV6-5; j_call: TRBJ1-1; d_call: .; clone_size: .; cdr3_nt: TGTGCCAGCAGCCTCAGGGATATCGGCGAAGCTTTCTTT; cdr3_aa: CASSLRDIGEAFF
v_call: TRBV5-1; j_call: TRBJ1-6; d_call: .; clone_size: once; cdr3_nt: TGCGCCAGCAGCTTGGGGGCTCAGTCCTATAATTCACCCCTCCACTTT; cdr3_aa: CASSLGAQSYNSPLHF
v_call: TRBV6-5; j_call: TRBJ2-7; d_call: TRBD2; clone_size: .; cdr3_nt: TGTGCCAGCAGACCATTAGCGGGGGCCCCCTACGAGCAGTACTTC; cdr3_aa: CASRPLAGAPYEQYF
v_call: TRBV5-1; j_call: TRBJ1-6; d_call: .; clone_size: .; cdr3_nt: TGCGCCAGCAGGGGCGAGGGTAATTCACCCCTCCACTTT; cdr3_aa: CASRGEGNSPLHF